What follows is one T cell receptor beta chain and its context. Its antigen is not known. As for time point: newly diagnosed GD, antithyroid drugs for less than 3 months. Preparation of the TCR library used RNA extracted from PBMCs. Germline assignment: CDR1 SQVTM and CDR2 ANQGSEA. With 5 bases removed from V and 3 bases from J, the gap between germline ends came to 3 bases. The CDR3 consists of 10 residues. For TCR beta, libraries came from iRepertoire HTBI primers and Arm-PCR of CDR3 regions. A single record per CDR3 protein comes from TCRdb applying MiXCR to the multiplex PCR reads. The sample has roughly 350,000 distinct CDR3 sequences, roughly a sixth seen once. These data come from a study of regulatory T cells in long-lasting Graves disease. Study conclusions and caveats: Persistent patients had a count of shared public clonotypes (about 2,500) that exceeded that of new patients (approximately 1,000).

These same records also appear under a second study, on T cells in Graves' hyperthyroidism and ophthalmopathy. That source adds: Uncontrolled infection, other autoimmune disease, pregnancy or lactation barred patients from enrollment.

The source was peripheral blood mononuclear cells (PBMCs), collected at new diagnosis, from a patient treated with antithyroid drugs. This TCR was recovered from a man in his forties with Graves disease. The chain links TRBV29-1 to TRBJ2-3; D gene ambiguous. CDR3 sequence reads: CSVPTDTQYF. In nucleotides, the CDR3 is TGCAGCGTTCCTACAGATACGCAGTATTTT.